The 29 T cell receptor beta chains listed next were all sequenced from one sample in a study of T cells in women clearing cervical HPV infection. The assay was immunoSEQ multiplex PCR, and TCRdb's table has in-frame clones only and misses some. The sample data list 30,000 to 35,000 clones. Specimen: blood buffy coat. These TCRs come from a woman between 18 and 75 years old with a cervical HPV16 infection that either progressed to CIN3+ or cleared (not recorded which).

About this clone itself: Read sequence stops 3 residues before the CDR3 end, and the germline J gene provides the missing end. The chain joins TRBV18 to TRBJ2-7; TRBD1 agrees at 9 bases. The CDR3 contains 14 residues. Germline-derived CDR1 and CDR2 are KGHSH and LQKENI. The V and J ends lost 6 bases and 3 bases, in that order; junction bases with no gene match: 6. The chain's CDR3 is CASSPGTGIYEQYF. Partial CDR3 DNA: TGTGCCAGCTCCCCCGGGACAGGGATCTACGAG. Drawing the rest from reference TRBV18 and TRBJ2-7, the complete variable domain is NAGVMQNPRHLVRRRGQEARLRCSPMKGHSHVYWYRQLPEEGLKFMVYLQKENIIDESGMPKERFSAEFPKEGPSILRIQQVVRGDSAAYFCASSPGTGIYEQYFGPGTRLTVT.

The CDR3 sequence: CASSEPFQGLANYGYTF. The sequenced part of the CDR3 DNA is TGTGCCAGCAGTGAACCGTTCCAAGGGTTAGCTAACTATGGC. The gene calls are TRBV6-1 and TRBJ1-2; no clear D. The CDR3 goes on 3 residues after the read ends, and that part is filled in from the germline J gene. The CDR3 is made up of 17 amino acids. Germline V lookup: CDR1 MNHNS, CDR2 SASEGT. V was trimmed by 2 bases and J by 0 bases, leaving 16 bases between them.

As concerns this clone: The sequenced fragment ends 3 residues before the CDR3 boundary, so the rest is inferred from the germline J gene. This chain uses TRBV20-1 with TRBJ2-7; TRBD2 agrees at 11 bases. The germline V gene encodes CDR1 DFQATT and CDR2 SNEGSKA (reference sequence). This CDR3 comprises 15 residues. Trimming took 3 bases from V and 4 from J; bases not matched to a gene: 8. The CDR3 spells CSASWGASGGYEQYF. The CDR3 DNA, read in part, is TGCAGTGCTAGCTGGGGCGCTAGCGGGGGGTACGAG.

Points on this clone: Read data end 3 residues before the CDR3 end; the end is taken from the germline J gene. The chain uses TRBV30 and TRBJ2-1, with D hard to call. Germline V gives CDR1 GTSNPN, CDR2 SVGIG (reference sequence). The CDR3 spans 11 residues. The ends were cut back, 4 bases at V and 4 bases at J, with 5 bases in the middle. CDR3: CAWTLYNEQFF. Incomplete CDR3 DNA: TGTGCCTGGACCCTTTACAATGAG. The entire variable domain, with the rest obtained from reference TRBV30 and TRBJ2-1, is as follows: SQTIHQWPATLVQPVGSPLSLECTVEGTSNPNLYWYRQAAGRGLQLLFYSVGIGQISSEVPQNLSASRPQDRQFILSSKKLLLSDSGFYLCAWTLYNEQFFGPGTRLTVL.

CDR3 DNA (partial): TGTGCCTGGAGTACTGGACAGGGAAAAGAGACG. It translates to CAWSTGQGKET. The whole CDR3 protein reads CAWSTGQGKETQYF. The chain recombines TRBV30 with TRBJ2-3; 8 nucleotides agree with TRBD1. The read is 3 residues too short to cover the CDR3 end, so that end is filled in from the germline J gene. CDR1 is GTSNPN and CDR2 is SVGIG in the germline V gene (reference sequence). CDR3 size: 14 residues.

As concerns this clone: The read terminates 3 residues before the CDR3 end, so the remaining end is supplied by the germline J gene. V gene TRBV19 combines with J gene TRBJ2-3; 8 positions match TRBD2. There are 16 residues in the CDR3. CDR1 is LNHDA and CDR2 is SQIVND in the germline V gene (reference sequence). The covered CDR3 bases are TGTGCCAGTAGTATAGCCCGTCGGGGGGGGAGGGAGACG. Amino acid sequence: CASSIARRGGRET. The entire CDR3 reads CASSIARRGGRETQYF.

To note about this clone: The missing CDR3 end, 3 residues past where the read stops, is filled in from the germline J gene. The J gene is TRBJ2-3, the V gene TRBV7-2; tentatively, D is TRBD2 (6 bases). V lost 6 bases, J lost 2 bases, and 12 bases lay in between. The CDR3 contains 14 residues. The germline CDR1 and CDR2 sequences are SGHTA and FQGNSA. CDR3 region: CASSPGTDTDTQYF. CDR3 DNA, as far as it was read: TGTGCCAGCAGTCCTGGGACTGACACAGATACG.

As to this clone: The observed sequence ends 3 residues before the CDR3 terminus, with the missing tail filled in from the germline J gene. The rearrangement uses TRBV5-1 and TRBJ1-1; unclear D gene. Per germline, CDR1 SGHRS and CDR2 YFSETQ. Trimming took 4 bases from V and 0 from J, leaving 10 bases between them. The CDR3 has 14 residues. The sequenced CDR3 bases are TGCGCCAGCAGCCCACAGACACTGAACACTGAA. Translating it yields CASSPQTLNTE. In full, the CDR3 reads CASSPQTLNTEAFF. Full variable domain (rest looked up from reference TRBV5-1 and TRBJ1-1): KAGVTQTPRYLIKTRGQQVTLSCSPISGHRSVSWYQQTPGQGLQFLFEYFSETQRNKGNFPGRFSGRQFSNSRSEMNVSTLELGDSALYLCASSPQTLNTEAFFGQGTRLTVV.

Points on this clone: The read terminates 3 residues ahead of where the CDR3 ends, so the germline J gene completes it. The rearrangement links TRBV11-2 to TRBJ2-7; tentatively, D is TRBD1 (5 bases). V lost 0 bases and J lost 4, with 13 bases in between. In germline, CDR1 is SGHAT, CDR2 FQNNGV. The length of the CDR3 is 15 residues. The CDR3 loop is CASSLDHRGTYEQYF. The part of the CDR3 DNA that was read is TGTGCCAGCAGCTTAGATCATAGGGGAACTTACGAG.

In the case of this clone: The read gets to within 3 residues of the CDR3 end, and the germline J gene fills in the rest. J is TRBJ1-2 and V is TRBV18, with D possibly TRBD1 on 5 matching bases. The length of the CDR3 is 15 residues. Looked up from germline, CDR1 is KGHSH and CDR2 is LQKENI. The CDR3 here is CASSSAYGGPYDYTF. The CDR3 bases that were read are TGTGCCAGCTCCTCCGCATACGGGGGACCCTACGAC.

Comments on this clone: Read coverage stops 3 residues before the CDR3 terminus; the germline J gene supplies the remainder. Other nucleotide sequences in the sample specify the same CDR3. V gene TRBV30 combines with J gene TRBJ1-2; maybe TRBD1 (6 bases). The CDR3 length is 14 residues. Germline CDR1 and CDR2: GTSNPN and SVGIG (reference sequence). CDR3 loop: CASGGQSSRGGYTF. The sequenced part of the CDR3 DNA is TGTGCCTCGGGCGGACAGTCCTCAAGGGGTGGT.

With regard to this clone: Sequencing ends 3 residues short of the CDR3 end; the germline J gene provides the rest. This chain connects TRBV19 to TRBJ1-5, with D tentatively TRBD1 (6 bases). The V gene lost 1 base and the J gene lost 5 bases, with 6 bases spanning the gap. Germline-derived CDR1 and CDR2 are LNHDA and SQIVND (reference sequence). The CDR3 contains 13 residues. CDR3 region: CASSIAGDQPQHF. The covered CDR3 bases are TGTGCCAGTAGTATAGCAGGGGATCAGCCC.

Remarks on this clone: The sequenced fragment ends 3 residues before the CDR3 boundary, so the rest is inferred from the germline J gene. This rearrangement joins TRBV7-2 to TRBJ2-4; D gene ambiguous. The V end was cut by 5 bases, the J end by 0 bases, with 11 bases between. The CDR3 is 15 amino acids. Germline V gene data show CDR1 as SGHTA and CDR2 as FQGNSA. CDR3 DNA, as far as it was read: TGTGCCAGCAGCACCAGTGGCTTAGCCAAAAACATT. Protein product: CASSTSGLAKNI. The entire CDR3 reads CASSTSGLAKNIQYF.

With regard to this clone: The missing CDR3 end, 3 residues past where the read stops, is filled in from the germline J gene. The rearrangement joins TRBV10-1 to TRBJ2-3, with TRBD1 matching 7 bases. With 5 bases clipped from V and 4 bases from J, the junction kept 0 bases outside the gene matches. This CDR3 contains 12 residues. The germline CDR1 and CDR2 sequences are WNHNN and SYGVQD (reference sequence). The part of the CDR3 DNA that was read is TGCGCCAGCAGTACAGGGGCAGATACG. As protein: CASSTGADT. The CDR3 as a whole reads CASSTGADTQYF.

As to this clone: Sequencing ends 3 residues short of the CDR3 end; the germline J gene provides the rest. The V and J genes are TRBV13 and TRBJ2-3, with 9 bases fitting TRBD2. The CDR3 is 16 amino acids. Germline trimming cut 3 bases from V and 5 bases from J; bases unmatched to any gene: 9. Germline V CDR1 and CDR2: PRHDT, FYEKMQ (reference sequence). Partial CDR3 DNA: TGTGCCAGCAGCTTCCAGCCTAGCGGGGTGGGAGATACG. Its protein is CASSFQPSGVGDT. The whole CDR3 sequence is CASSFQPSGVGDTQYF.

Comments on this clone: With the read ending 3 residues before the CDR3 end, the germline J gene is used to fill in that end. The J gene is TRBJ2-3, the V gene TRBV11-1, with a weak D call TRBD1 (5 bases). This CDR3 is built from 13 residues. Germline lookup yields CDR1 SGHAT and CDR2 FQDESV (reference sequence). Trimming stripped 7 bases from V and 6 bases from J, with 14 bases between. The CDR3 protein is CASTNFQGDTQYF. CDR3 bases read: TGTGCCAGCACCAATTTCCAGGGCGATACG.

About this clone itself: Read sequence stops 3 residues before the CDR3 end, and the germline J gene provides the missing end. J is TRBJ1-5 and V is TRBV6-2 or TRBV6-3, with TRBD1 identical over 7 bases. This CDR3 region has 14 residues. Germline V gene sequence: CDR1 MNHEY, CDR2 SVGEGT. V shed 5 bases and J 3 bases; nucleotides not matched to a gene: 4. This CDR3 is CASSQTGNNQPQHF. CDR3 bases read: TGTGCCAGCAGTCAGACAGGGAACAATCAGCCC.

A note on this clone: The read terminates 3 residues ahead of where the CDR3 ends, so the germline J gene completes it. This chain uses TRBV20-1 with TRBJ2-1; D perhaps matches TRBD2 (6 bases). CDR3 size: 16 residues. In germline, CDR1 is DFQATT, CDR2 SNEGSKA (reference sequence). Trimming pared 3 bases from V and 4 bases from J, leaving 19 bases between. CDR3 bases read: TGCAGTGCTAGGTCCCCGGACTATCGGAGTTACAATGAG. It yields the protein CSARSPDYRSYNE. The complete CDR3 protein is CSARSPDYRSYNEQFF.

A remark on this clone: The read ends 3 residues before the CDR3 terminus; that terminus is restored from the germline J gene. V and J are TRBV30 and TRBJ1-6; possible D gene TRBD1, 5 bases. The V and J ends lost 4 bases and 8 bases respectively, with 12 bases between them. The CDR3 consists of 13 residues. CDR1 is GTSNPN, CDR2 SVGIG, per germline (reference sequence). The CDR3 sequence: CAWTGRWDSPLHF. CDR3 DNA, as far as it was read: TGTGCCTGGACAGGGCGTTGGGATTCACCC.

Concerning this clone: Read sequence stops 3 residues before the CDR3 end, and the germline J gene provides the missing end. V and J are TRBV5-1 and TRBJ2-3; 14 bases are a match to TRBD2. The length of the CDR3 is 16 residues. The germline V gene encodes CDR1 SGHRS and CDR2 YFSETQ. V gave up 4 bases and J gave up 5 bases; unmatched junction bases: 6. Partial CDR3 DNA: TGCGCCAGCAGCATCGGGACTAGCGGGGGATTAGATACG. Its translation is CASSIGTSGGLDT. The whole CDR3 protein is CASSIGTSGGLDTQYF.

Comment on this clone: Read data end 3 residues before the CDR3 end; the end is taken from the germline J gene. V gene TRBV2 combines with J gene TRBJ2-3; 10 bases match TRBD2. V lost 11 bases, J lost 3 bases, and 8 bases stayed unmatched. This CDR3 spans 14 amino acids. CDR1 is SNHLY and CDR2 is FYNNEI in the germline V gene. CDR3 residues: CAASKAGGTDTQYF. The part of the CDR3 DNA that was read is TGTGCCGCCTCAAAAGCGGGGGGGACAGATACG.

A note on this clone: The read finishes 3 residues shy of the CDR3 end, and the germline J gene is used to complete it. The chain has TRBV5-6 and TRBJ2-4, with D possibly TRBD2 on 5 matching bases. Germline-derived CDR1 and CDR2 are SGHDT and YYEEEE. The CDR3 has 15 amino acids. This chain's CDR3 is CASRILNGDKETQYF. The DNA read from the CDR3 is TGTGCCAGCAGAATACTTAACGGGGATAAAGAGACT.

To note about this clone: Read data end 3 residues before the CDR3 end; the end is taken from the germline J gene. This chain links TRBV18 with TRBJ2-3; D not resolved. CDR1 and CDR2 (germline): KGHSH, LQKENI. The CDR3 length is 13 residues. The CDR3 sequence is CASSPPTEETQYF. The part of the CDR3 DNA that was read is TGTGCCAGCTCACCACCTACAGAGGAGACG.

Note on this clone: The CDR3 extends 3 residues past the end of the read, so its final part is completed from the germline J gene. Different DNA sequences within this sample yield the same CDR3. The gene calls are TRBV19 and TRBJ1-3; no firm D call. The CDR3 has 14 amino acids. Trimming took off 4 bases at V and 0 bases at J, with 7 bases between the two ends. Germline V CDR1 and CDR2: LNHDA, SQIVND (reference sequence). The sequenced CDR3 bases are TGTGCCAGTAGTACGCGGGACTCTGGAAACACC. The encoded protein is CASSTRDSGNT. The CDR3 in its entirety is CASSTRDSGNTIYF.

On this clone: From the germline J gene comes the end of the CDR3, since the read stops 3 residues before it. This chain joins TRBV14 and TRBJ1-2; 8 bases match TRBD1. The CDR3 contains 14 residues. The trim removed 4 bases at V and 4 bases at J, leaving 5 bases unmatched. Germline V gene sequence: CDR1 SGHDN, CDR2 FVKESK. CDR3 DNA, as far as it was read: TGTGCCAGCAGCCCGACAGGGGAGGGCTATGGC. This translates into CASSPTGEGYG. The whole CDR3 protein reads CASSPTGEGYGYTF.

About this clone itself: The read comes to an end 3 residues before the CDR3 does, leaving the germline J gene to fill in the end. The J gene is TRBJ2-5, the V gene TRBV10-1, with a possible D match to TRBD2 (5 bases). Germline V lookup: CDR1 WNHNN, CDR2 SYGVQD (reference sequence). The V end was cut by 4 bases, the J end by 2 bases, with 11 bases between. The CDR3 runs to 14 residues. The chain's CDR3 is CASSAEGGQETQYF. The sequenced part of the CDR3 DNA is TGCGCCAGCAGTGCAGAGGGTGGGCAAGAGACC.

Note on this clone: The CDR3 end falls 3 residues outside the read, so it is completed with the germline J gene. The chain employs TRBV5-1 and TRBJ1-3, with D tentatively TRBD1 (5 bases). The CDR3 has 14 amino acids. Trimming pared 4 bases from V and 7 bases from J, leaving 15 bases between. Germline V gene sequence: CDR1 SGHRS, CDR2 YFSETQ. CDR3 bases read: TGCGCCAGCAGCGAGAGGGGAAATAGGAACACC. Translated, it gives CASSERGNRNT. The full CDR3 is CASSERGNRNTIYF.

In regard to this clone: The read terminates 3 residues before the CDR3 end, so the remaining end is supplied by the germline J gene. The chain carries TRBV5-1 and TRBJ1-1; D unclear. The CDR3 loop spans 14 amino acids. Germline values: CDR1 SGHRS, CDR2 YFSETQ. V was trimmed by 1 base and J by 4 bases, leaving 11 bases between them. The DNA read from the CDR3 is TGCGCCAGCAGCTTGAGAAGAGTCGGCACTGAA. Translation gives CASSLRRVGTE. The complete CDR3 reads CASSLRRVGTEAFF.

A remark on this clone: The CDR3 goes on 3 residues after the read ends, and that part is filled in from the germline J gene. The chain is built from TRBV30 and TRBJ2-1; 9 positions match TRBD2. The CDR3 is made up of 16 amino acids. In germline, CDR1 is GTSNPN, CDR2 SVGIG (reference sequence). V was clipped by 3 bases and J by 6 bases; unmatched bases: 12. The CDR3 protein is CAWSRPGGRASNEQFF. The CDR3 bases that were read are TGTGCCTGGAGCCGTCCGGGCGGGAGGGCAAGCAATGAG.